This is a list of T cell receptor beta chains from one sample in a study of CD8+CD57+ T cells in acquired aplastic anemia. Using its own MiXCR run on the reads, TCRdb lists one record per CDR3 protein. The table has 250,000 to 300,000 distinct CDR3 sequences, roughly half seen once. Sequenced: sorted CD4+, CD8+, or CD8+CD57+ T cells (not recorded which) from PBMCs. These receptors all come from a human donor with severe aplastic anemia or a healthy control (not recorded which). Each CDR3 is given with its conserved first and last residue. The D gene is left open where the match is weak. Where a row states a size, it is once, few, many or the class of an expanded clone; other rows omit it.

clone_size	d_call	v_call	j_call	cdr3_nt	cdr3_aa
NA	NA	TRBV28	TRBJ2-3	TGTGCCAGCAGTTTTGTGGGGGGTGGCACAGATACGCAGTATTTT	CASSFVGGGTDTQYF
NA	NA	TRBV29-1	TRBJ2-7	TGCAGCGTTGTCCAGGGAGACTACGAGCAGTACTTC	CSVVQGDYEQYF
NA	TRBD1	TRBV9	TRBJ1-6	TGTGCCAGCAGCGTAGGAACAGGGGCCATACTCCACTTT	CASSVGTGAILHF
NA	NA	TRBV20-1	TRBJ1-2	TGCAGTGCTAGAGATGATGGAAACACCTTC	CSARDDGNTF
NA	TRBD1	TRBV2	TRBJ2-1	TGTGCCAGCAGTGGCCTGACAGGGGACAATGAGCAGTTCTTC	CASSGLTGDNEQFF
many	TRBD2	TRBV12-3/TRBV12-4	TRBJ2-2	TGTGCCAGCAGTTTGGGGGGGGTGAACACCGGGGAGCTGTTTTTT	CASSLGGVNTGELFF
many	NA	TRBV9	TRBJ1-1	TGTGCCAGCCAAGGACCGAACACTGAAGCTTTCTTT	CASQGPNTEAFF
NA	NA	TRBV7-6	TRBJ2-7	TGTGCCAGCAGCGAACAAGGTCGGACTTACGAGCAGTACTTC	CASSEQGRTYEQYF
NA	TRBD2	TRBV20-1	TRBJ2-5	TGCAGTGCTAGAGATCTAGCGGGGGGGAAAGAGACCCAGTACTTC	CSARDLAGGKETQYF
NA	NA	TRBV10-1	TRBJ2-5	TGCGCCACCTGGGTTGGTGGAGAGACCCAGTACTTC	CATWVGGETQYF
NA	TRBD2	TRBV7-2	TRBJ2-7	TGTGCCAGCAGCCTCGAGAGCGGGAGGTTCACGGGATACGAGCAGTACTTC	CASSLESGRFTGYEQYF
NA	NA	TRBV7-8	TRBJ1-4	TGTGCCAGCACGCAAGGGGGGGCTGAAAAACTGTTTTTT	CASTQGGAEKLFF
once	TRBD1	TRBV2	TRBJ2-2	TGTGCCAGCCGAGAAGACAGGGTCGGCGTCGGGGAGCTGTTTTTT	CASREDRVGVGELFF
NA	TRBD1	TRBV10-1	TRBJ1-4	TGCGCCAGCACCATTACAGACAGGGGTGTTCCAACTAATGAAAAACTGTTTTTT	CASTITDRGVPTNEKLFF
NA	TRBD1	TRBV2	TRBJ1-2	TGTGCCAGCAGTGCGACAGGGTCCTATGGCTACACCTTC	CASSATGSYGYTF
NA	TRBD1	TRBV7-8	TRBJ2-5	TGTGCCAGCAGCTTTTCCCCGGGACAGGAAGGAGAGACCCAGTACTTC	CASSFSPGQEGETQYF
many	NA	TRBV7-9	TRBJ2-5	TGTGCCAGCAGCTTATGGCGTTTC	CASSLWRF
many	TRBD2	TRBV6-1	TRBJ2-3	TGTGCCAGCAACCGGGACTATCAAACAGATACGCAGTATTTT	CASNRDYQTDTQYF
NA	TRBD1	TRBV27	TRBJ2-5	TGTGCCAGCAGTACGCCGGGGACAGGGGCGATGGTGGGTGAAGAGACCCAGTACTTC	CASSTPGTGAMVGEETQYF
once	TRBD1	TRBV5-1	TRBJ1-6	TGTGCCAGCAGCTGGACAGCAGGGGGTTCACCCCTCCACTTT	CASSWTAGGSPLHF
NA	TRBD2	TRBV20-1	TRBJ2-5	TGCAGTGCTAGAGTCAGACTAGCGGGAGTCGAGACCCAGTACTTC	CSARVRLAGVETQYF
NA	NA	TRBV10-3	TRBJ1-1	TGTGCCATCAGCAGGAGACGGACTGAAGCTTTCTTT	CAISRRRTEAFF
NA	NA	TRBV7-7	TRBJ2-2	TGTGCCAGCAGCTTAGGGGTAGTTAAACCCGGGGAGCTGTTTTTT	CASSLGVVKPGELFF
many	NA	TRBV20-1	TRBJ2-7	TGCAGTGCTAGAGATCGTAGGACAACCTACGAGCAGTACTTC	CSARDRRTTYEQYF
NA	NA	TRBV7-9	TRBJ2-5	TGTGCCAGCAGCTTGGTTCGGGGGACCCAGTACTTC	CASSLVRGTQYF
many	NA	TRBV15	TRBJ1-4	TGTGCCACCAGCAGAGACCGACCCGCGACTAATGAAAAACTGTTTTTT	CATSRDRPATNEKLFF
few	NA	TRBV28	TRBJ1-1	TGTGCCAGCAGTACCGGGACATACACTGAAGCTTTCTTT	CASSTGTYTEAFF
NA	NA	TRBV2	TRBJ1-1	TGTGCCAGCAGTGACGGGGGCATGAACACTGAAGCTTTCTTT	CASSDGGMNTEAFF
NA	TRBD2	TRBV9	TRBJ2-1	TGTGCCAGCAGCGGAACAGGGGGACTAGCGGGATACAATGAGCAGTTCTTC	CASSGTGGLAGYNEQFF
NA	TRBD2	TRBV7-9	TRBJ2-7	TGTGCCAGCAGCTGGGGACTAGCGGGGGGAGCCTACGAGCAGTACTTC	CASSWGLAGGAYEQYF
NA	TRBD1	TRBV7-9	TRBJ2-7	TGTGCCAGCAGCTCAGAGGGACAGGGGTCAGAGCAGCACTTC	CASSSEGQGSEQHF
NA	TRBD2	TRBV7-2	TRBJ2-7	TGTGCCAGCAGCTTAGGGGGGGGGGGAACCCTGGGGTACGAGCAGTACTTC	CASSLGGGGTLGYEQYF
NA	NA	TRBV5-1	TRBJ2-1	TGCGCCAGCAGCCCGGCCCCTAATTCCTACAATGAGCAGTTCTTC	CASSPAPNSYNEQFF
NA	NA	TRBV9	TRBJ1-2	TGTGCCAGCAGCGAGGGGGGGGGGTGGGCCTACACCTTC	CASSEGGGWAYTF
many	TRBD2	TRBV29-1	TRBJ2-2	TGCAGCGCCGTACGCGGGGGGCTAAGTACCGGGGAGCTGTTTTTT	CSAVRGGLSTGELFF
NA	TRBD2	TRBV20-1	TRBJ2-7	TGCAGTGCTCATCGGACTAGCGGGAGCTACGAGCAGTACTTC	CSAHRTSGSYEQYF
NA	NA	TRBV24-1	TRBJ1-4	TGTGCCAGCAAACAGGACAGTTGGACTAATGAAAAACTGTTTTTT	CASKQDSWTNEKLFF
few	TRBD2	TRBV5-1	TRBJ2-1	TGCGCCGGCAGCTCGACGGCTAGCGGGGGTAGCAATGAGCAGCTCTTC	CAGSSTASGGSNEQLF
NA	NA	TRBV5-1	TRBJ1-2	TGCGCCAGCAGCTTGGTAAATGGGGATTATGGCTACACCTTC	CASSLVNGDYGYTF
NA	TRBD2	TRBV5-1	TRBJ2-3	TGCGCCAGCAGCTTGGCGGCTAGCGGGGGGGCGATGGATACGCAGTATTTT	CASSLAASGGAMDTQYF
NA	NA	TRBV19	TRBJ1-5	TGTGCCAGTACTGGCCGGGAGAATCAGCCCCAGCATTTT	CASTGRENQPQHF
NA	NA	TRBV5-1	TRBJ1-5	TGCGCCAGCAGCTGGGGGGGGGTGGATCAGCCCCAGCATTTT	CASSWGGVDQPQHF
many	NA	TRBV6-6	TRBJ2-5	TGTGCCAGCCTGTTGGGGGGACCACAAGAGACCCAGTACTTC	CASLLGGPQETQYF
many	NA	TRBV6-5	TRBJ2-1	TGTGCCAGCAGTTACTCTGGTAAGGGGGAGCAGTTCTTC	CASSYSGKGEQFF
NA	NA	TRBV20-1	TRBJ1-1	TGCAGTGCTAGAGATCCGGGCCGGGCTGAAGCTTTCTTT	CSARDPGRAEAFF
NA	TRBD1	TRBV4-1	TRBJ1-1	TGCGCCAGCAGCCAAGGGACAGGGTCCTTGAACACTGAAGCTTTCTTT	CASSQGTGSLNTEAFF
NA	TRBD1	TRBV19	TRBJ2-1	TGTGCCAGTAGAGCCGGGACAGGGGGGAGGTATGAGCAGTTCTTC	CASRAGTGGRYEQFF
many	TRBD2	TRBV20-1	TRBJ2-3	TGCAGTGCTAGAGATAGACTAGCGGGACGCACAGATACGCAGTATTTT	CSARDRLAGRTDTQYF
NA	TRBD1	TRBV20-1	TRBJ2-5	TGCAGTGCCAGAGGGAGACCGGGACAGGTGTACTTC	CSARGRPGQVYF